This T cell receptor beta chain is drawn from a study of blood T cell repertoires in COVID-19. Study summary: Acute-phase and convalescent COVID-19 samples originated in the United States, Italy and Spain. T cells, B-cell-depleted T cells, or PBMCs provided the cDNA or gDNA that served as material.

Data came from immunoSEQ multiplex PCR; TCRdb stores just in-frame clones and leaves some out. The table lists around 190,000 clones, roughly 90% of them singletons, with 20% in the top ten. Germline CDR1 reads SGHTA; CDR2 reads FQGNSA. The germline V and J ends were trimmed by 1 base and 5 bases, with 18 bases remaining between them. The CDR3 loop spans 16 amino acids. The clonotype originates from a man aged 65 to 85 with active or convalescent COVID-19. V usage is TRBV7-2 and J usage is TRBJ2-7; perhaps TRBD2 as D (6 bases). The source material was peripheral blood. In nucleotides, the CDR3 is TGTGCCAGCAGCTTAGAGATTCGGGGACTGGTGGACGAGCAGTACTTC. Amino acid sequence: CASSLEIRGLVDEQYF.